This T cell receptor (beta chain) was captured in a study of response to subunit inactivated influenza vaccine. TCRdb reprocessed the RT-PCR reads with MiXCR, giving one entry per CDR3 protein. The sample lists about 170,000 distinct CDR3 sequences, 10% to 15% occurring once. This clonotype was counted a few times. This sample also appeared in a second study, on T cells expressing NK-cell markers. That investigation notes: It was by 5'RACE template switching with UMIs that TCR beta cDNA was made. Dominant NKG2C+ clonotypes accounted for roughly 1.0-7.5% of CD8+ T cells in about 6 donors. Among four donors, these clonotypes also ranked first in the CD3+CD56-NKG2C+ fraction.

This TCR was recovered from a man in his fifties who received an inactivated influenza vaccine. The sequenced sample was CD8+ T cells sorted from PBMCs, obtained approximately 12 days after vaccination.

The CDR3 here is CASSFLGANGYTF. CDR3 coding DNA: TGTGCCAGCAGTTTTTTGGGGGCGAATGGCTACACCTTC. The chain carries TRBV12-3 or TRBV12-4 and TRBJ1-2, with D tentatively TRBD1 (6 bases). Trimming took 3 bases from V and 6 from J, leaving 11 bases between them. The CDR3 sequence is 13 residues long.